This T cell receptor (beta chain) was profiled in a study of T-cell reconstitution after alpha-beta-depleted transplantation in children. Molecular barcoding with unique molecular identifiers was used for the TCRbeta library. TCRdb fed the PCR reads into MiXCR, producing one record per CDR3 protein. The profile shows over 90,000 distinct CDR3 sequences, about 5.6% of them singletons. This clonotype was counted at least ten times. The antigen is unknown. Deletions cut 2 bases from V and 7 bases from J, with 3 bases between. Germline V CDR1 and CDR2: MDHEN, SYDVKM. The CDR3 runs 11 residues. Whole-study results and caveats: Reportedly, roughly two months post-transplant, alpha-beta T cells arose from several hundred expanded graft clones. Surviving recipient T cells and thymic progenitors produced the high day-60 TCRbeta diversity seen in some patients. T-cell counts and diversity at one year following transplant were attributed mainly to newly produced T cells.

The sequencing used PBMCs, mostly from graft donor cells, collected 60 days after TCRalphabeta/CD19-depleted stem cell transplant. The J gene is TRBJ2-1, the V gene TRBV28; D gene uncertain. The sequence was obtained from a female patient aged 2-10 years who had a stem cell transplant for Fanconi anemia, so the T cells may come from the graft donor. The CDR3 nucleotides read TGTGCCAGCAGTTTAGGTAATGAGCAGTTCTTC. Encoded protein: CASSLGNEQFF.